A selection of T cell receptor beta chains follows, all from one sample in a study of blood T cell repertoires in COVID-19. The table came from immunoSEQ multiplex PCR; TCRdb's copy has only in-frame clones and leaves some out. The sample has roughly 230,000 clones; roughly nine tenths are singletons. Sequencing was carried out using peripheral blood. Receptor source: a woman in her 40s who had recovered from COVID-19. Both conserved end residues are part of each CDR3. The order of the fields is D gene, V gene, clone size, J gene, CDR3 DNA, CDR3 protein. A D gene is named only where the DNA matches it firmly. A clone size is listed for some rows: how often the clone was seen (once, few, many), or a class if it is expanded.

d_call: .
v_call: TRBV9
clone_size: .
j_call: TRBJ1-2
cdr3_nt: TGTGCCAGCAGCAGAGGACTAGATAACTATGGCTACACCTTC
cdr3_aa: CASSRGLDNYGYTF

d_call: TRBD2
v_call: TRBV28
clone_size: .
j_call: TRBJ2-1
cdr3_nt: TGTGCCAGCAGTTTTGATGGCGGAGCGGGGGGACCATCCTACAATGAGCAGTTCTTC
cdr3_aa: CASSFDGGAGGPSYNEQFF

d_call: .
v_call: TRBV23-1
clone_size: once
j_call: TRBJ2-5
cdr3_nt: TGCGCCAGCACCTGGGGACTTCGGGAGACCCAGTACTTC
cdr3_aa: CASTWGLRETQYF

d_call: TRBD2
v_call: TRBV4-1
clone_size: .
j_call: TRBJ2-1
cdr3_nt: TGCGCCAGCAGCCACTTTGGGGGGGGGAGCAATGAGCAGTTCTTC
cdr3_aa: CASSHFGGGSNEQFF

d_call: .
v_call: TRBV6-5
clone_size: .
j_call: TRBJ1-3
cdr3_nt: TGTGCCACCCTGTCTAACTCTGGAAACACCATATATTTT
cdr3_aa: CATLSNSGNTIYF

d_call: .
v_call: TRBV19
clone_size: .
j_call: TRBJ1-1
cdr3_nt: TGTGCCAGTACCCCGAGGAGTGCTCTTGAAGCTTTCTTT
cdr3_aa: CASTPRSALEAFF

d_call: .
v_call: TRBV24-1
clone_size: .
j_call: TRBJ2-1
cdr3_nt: TGTGCCACCAGTTCCCCCGGGTACAATGAGCAGTTCTTC
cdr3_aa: CATSSPGYNEQFF

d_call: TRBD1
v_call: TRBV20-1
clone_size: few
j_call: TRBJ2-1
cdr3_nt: TGCAGTGCTTACAGGGGGGTTGAGCAGTTCTTC
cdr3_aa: CSAYRGVEQFF

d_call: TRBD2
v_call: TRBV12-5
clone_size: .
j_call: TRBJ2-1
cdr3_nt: TGTGCTAGTGGTATCGGGACTAGCGGGAGGGGGCGGCAGTTCTTC
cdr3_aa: CASGIGTSGRGRQFF

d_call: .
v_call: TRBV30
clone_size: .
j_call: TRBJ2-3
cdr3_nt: TGTGCCTTCCACCCCGCTAGCAAGGCGAGCACAGATACGCAGTATTTT
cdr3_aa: CAFHPASKASTDTQYF

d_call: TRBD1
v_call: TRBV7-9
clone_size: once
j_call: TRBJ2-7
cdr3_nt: TGTGCCAGCAGTTATCGATCCGGGACAGACTCCTACGAGCAGTACTTC
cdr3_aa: CASSYRSGTDSYEQYF

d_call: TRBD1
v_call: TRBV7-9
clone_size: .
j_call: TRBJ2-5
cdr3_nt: TGTGCCAGCAGCACCCGGACAGGGGGATCAATAGAGACCCAGTACTTC
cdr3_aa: CASSTRTGGSIETQYF

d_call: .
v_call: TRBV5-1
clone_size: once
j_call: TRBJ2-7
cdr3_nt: TGCGCCAGCAGCACCGGGACTCCGAGAGAGCAGTACTTC
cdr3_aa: CASSTGTPREQYF

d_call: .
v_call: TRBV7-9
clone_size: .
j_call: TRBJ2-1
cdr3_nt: TGTGCCAGCAGCCCCCTACGCGCAGAGACAGACAATGAGCAGTTCTTC
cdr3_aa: CASSPLRAETDNEQFF

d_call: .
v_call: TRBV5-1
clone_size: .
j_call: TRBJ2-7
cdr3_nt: TGCGCCAGCAGCCTAGCTGGCTCACTCTCCTACGAGCAGTACTTC
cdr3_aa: CASSLAGSLSYEQYF

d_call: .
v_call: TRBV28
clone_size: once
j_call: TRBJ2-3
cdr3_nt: TGTGCCAGCAGTTTAGCCGCGGATACGCAGTATTTT
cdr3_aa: CASSLAADTQYF

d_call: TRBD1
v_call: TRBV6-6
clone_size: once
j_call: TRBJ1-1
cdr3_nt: TGTGCCAGCAGTGACATGACAGGGGACTTTACTGAAGCTTTCTTT
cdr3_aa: CASSDMTGDFTEAFF

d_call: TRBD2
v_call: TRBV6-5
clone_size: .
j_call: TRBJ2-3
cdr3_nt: TGCGCAAGTAGCGGGCGAAGCTTGGGGACAGATACGCAGTATTTT
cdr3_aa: CASSGRSLGTDTQYF

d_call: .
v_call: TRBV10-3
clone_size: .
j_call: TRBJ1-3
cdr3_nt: TGTGCCATCAGTGAGTCGACTTCCCCCGCTGGCACCATATATTTT
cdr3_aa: CAISESTSPAGTIYF

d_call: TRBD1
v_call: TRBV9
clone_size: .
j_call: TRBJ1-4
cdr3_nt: TGTGCCAGCAGCGTAGAGGCAGGGGGAAGTGAAAAACTGTTTTTT
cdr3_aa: CASSVEAGGSEKLFF

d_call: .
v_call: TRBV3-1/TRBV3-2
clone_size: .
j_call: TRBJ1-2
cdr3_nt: TGTGCCAGCAGCCAAGATTCCGGACAGAACTATGGCTACACCTTC
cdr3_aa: CASSQDSGQNYGYTF

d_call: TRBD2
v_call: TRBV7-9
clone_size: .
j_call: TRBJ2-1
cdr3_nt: TGTGCCAGCAGCTTAGTATTAGCGGGAACATTTGATGAGCAGTTCTTC
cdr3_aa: CASSLVLAGTFDEQFF

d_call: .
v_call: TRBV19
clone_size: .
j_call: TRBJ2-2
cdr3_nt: TGTGCCAGTAGTTGGAACAGGAACACCGGGGAGCTGTTTTTT
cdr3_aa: CASSWNRNTGELFF

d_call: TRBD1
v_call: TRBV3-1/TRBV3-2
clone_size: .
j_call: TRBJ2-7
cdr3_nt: TGTGCCAGCAGTCGCGCGCCCCGGGTAGGGGGCACCTACGAGCAGTACTTC
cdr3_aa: CASSRAPRVGGTYEQYF

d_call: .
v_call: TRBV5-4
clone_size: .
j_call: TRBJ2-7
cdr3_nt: TGTGCCAGCAGCTTAGTTATCTTTGGCAGAACCACCTACGAGCAGTACTTC
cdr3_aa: CASSLVIFGRTTYEQYF

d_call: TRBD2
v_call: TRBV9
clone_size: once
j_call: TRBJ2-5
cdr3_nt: TGTGCCAGCAGCGTAGCGGGAGGGGCAGAGACCCAGTACTTC
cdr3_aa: CASSVAGGAETQYF

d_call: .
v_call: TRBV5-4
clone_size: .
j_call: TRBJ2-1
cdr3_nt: TGTGCCAGCAGCTTGGGGGGGCTAGCGGCCTACAATGAGCAGTTCTTC
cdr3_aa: CASSLGGLAAYNEQFF

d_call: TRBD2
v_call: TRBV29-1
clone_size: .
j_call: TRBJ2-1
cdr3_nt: TGCAGCGTTTTCCCGGGACTAGCGTCGTTCGAGCAGTTCTTC
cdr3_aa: CSVFPGLASFEQFF

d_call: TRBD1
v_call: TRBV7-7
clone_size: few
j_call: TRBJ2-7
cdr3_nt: TGTGCCAGCAGCTTAGAGCCGGGACAGTCCTACGAGCAGTACTTC
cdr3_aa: CASSLEPGQSYEQYF

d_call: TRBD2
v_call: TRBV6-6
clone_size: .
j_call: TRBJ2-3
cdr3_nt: TGTGCCAGCAGTCCCGTAGCGGGAGGGTTCACAGATACGCAGTATTTT
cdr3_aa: CASSPVAGGFTDTQYF

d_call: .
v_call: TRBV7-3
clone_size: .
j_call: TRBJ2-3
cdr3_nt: TGTGCCAGCAGCCCCGGGGGACCTAGCACAGATACGCAGTATTTT
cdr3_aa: CASSPGGPSTDTQYF

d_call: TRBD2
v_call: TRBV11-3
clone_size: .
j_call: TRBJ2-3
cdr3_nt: TGTGCCAGCAGCCCCATGACTAGCGCCAGAGGGAGAGCAGATACGCAGTATTTT
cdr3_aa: CASSPMTSARGRADTQYF

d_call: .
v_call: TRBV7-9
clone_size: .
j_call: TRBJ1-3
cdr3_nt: TGTGCCAGCAGCCTAGACCCTAACTCTGGAAACACCATATATTTT
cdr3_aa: CASSLDPNSGNTIYF

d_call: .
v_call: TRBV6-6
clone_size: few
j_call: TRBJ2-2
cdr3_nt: TGTGCCAGCACCCAGGGACACTCAAAGAACACCGGGGAGCTGTTTTTT
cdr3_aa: CASTQGHSKNTGELFF

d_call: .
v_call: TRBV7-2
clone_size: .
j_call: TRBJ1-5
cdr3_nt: TGTGCCAGCAGCTTAATCGTACTAAGCAATCAGCCCCAGCATTTT
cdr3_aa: CASSLIVLSNQPQHF

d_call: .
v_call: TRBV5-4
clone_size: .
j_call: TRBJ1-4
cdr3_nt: TGTGCCAGCAGCTTGGGCCCGCGTCCTGCTTCAACTAATGAAAAACTGTTTTTT
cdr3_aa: CASSLGPRPASTNEKLFF

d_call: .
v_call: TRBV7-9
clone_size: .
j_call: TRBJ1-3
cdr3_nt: TGTGCCAGCAACTGGGACGGGACAAGTCCGGCGGGAAACACCATATATTTT
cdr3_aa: CASNWDGTSPAGNTIYF

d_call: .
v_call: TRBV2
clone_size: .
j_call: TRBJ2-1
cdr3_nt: TGTGCCAGCAGTGAAAGAGGCAATGAGCAGTTCTTC
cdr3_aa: CASSERGNEQFF

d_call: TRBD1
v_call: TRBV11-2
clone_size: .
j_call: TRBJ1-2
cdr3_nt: TGTGCCAGCAGCCCGGACAGGGGATCTTATGGCTACACCTTC
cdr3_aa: CASSPDRGSYGYTF

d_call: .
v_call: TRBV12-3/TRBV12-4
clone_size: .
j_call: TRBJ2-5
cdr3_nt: TGTGCCAGCAGTTTGCGCGAGACCCAGTACTTC
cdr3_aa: CASSLRETQYF

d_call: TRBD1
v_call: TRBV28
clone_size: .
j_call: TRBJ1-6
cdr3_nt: TGTGCCAGCAGTTGGTTGGGACAGCTCTCACCCCTCCACTTT
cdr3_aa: CASSWLGQLSPLHF

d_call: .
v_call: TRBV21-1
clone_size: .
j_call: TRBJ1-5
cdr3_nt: TGTGCCAGCAGCAAAGTGGGGGCTAGGAGCAATCAGCCCCAGCATTTT
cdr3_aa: CASSKVGARSNQPQHF

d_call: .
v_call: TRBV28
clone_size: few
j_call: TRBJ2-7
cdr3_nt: TGTGCCAGCAGTGTTCCCCTCGGCGGAGGAGTGGAGCAGTACTTC
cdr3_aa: CASSVPLGGGVEQYF

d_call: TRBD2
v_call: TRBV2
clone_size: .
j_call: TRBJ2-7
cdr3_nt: TGTGCCAGCAGTGTTGTGGGAGGGGAGCAGTACTTC
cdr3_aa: CASSVVGGEQYF

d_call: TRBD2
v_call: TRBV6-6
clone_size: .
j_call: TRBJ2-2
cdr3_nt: TGTGCCAGCTACCCCAGGAGCGGGGCCGACACCGGGGAGCTGTTTTTT
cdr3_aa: CASYPRSGADTGELFF

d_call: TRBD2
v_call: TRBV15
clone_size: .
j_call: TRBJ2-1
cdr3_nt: TGTGCCACCAGCAGAGATTTAGCGGGGAAGAATGAGCAGTTCTTC
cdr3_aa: CATSRDLAGKNEQFF

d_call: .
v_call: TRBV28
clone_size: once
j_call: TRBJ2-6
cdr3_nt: TGTGCCAGCAGTTTCTTAACATCTGGGGCCAACGTCCTGACTTTC
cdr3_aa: CASSFLTSGANVLTF

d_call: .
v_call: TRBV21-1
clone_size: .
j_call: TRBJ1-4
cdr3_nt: TGTGCCAGCAGCAAACAGGGGGCCGTAACTAATGAAAAACTGTTTTTT
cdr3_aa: CASSKQGAVTNEKLFF